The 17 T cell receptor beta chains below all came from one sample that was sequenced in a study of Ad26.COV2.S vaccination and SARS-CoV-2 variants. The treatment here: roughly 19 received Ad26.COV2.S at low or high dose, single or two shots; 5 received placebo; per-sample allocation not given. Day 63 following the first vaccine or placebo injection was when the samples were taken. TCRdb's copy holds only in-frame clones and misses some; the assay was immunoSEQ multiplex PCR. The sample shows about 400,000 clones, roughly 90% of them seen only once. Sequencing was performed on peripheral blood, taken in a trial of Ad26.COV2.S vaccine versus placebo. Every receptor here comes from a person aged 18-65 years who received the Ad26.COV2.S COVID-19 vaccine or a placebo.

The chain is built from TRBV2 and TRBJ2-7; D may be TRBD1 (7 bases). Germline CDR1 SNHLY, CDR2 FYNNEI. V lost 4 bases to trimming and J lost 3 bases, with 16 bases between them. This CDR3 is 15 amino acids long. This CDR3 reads CASSAQGGSGYEQYF. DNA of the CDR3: TGTGCCAGCAGTGCCCAGGGGGGAAGCGGCTACGAGCAGTACTTC.

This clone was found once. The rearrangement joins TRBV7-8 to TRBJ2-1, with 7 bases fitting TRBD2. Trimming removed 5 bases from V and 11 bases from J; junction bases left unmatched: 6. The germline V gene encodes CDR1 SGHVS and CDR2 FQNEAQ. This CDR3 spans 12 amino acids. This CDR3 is CASSIEGGKQFF. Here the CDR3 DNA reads TGTGCCAGCAGCATAGAGGGAGGGAAGCAGTTCTTC.

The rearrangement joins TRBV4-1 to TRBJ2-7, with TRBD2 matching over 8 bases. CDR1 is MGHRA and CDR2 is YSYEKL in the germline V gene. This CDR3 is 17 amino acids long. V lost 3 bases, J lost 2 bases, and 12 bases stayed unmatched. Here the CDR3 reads CASSHHSGAGATYEQYF. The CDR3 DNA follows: TGCGCCAGCAGCCATCACTCCGGAGCGGGAGCTACCTACGAGCAGTACTTC.

The CDR3 nucleotides are TGTGCCAGCGGCCGGGAGACCCAGTACTTC. Translating it yields CASGRETQYF. The gene calls are TRBV27 and TRBJ2-5; D gene ambiguous. Trimming removed 8 bases from V and 5 bases from J, with 6 bases in between. This CDR3 is built from 10 residues. In germline, CDR1 is MNHEY, CDR2 SMNVEV (reference sequence).

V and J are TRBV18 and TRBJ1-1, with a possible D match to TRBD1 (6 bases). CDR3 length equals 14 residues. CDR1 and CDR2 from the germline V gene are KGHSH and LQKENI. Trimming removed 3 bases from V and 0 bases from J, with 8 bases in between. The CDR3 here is CASSPGHLNTEAFF. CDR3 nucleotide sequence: TGTGCCAGCTCACCGGGACACCTGAACACTGAAGCTTTCTTT.

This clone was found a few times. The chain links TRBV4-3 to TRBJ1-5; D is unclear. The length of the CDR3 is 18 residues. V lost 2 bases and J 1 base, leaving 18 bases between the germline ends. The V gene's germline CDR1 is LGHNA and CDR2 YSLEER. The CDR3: CASSQSIFGRGSNQPQHF. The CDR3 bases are TGCGCCAGCAGCCAATCGATCTTTGGGAGAGGGAGCAATCAGCCCCAGCATTTT.

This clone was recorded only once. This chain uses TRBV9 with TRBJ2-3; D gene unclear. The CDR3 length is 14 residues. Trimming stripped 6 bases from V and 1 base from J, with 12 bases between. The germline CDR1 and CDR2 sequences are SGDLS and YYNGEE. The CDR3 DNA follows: TGTGCCAGCACCCCTATAAGTGGCACAGATACGCAGTATTTT. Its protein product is CASTPISGTDTQYF. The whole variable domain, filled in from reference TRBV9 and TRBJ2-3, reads DSGVTQTPKHLITATGQRVTLRCSPRSGDLSVYWYQQSLDQGLQFLIQYYNGEERAKGNILERFSAQQFPDLHSELNLSSLELGDSALYFCASTPISGTDTQYFGPGTRLTVL.

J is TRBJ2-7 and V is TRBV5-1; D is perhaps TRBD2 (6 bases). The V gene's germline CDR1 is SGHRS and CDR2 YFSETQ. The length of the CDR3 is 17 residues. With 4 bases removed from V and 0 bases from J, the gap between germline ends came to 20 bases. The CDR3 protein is CASSRDSSPASSYEQYF. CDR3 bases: TGCGCCAGCAGCCGGGACTCTTCCCCGGCAAGCTCCTACGAGCAGTACTTC.

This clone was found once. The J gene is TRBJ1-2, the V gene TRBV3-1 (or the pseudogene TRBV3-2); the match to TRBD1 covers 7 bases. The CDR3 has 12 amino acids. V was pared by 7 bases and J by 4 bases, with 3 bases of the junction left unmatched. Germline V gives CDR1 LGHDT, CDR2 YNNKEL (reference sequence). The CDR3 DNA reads TGTGCCAGCAACCAGGGGGGCTATGGCTACACCTTC. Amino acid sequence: CASNQGGYGYTF.

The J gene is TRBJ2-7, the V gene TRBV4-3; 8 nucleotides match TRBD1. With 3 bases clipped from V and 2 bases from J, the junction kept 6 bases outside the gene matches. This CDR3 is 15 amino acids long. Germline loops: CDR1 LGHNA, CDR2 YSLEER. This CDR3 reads CASSQAGTGPYEQYF. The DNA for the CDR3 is TGCGCCAGCAGCCAGGCCGGGACAGGCCCCTACGAGCAGTACTTC.

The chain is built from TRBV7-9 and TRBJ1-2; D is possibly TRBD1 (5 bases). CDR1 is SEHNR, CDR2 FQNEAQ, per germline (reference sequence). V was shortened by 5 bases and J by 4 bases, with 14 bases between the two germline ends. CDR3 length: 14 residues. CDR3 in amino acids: CASSTGTVSYGYTF. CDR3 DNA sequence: TGTGCCAGCAGCACCGGGACGGTGAGCTATGGCTACACCTTC.

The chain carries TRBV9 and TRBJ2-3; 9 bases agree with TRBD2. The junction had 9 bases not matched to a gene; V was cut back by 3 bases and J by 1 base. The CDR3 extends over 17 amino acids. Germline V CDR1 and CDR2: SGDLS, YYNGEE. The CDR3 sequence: CASSDNVAGAGTDTQYF. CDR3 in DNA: TGTGCCAGCAGCGATAACGTAGCGGGGGCTGGCACAGATACGCAGTATTTT.

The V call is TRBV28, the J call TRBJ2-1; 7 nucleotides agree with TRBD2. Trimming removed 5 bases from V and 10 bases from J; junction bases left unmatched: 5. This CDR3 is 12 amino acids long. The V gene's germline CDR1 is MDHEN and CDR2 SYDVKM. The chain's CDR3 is CASSPAAGEQFF. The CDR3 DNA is TGTGCCAGCAGTCCAGCAGCGGGAGAGCAGTTCTTC.

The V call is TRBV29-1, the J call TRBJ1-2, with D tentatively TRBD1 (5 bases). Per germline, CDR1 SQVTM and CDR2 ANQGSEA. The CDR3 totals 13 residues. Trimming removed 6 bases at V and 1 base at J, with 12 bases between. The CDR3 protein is CSVTGGVNYGYTF. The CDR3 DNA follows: TGCAGCGTCACCGGGGGAGTTAACTATGGCTACACCTTC. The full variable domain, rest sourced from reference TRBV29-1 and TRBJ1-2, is SAVISQKPSRDICQRGTSLTIQCQVDSQVTMMFWYRQQPGQSLTLIATANQGSEATYESGFVIDKFPISRPNLTFSTLTVSNMSPEDSSIYLCSVTGGVNYGYTFGSGTRLTVV.

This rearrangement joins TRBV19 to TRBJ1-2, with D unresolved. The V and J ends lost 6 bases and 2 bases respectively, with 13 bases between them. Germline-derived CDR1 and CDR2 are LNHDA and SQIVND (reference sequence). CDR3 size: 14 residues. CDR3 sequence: CASRVGVGNYGYTF. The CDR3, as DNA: TGTGCCAGTAGGGTCGGGGTTGGGAACTATGGCTACACCTTC.

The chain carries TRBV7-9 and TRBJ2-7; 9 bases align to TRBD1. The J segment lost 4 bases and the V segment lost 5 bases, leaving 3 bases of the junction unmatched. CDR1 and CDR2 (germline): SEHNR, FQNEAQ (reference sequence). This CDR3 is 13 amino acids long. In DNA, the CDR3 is TGTGCCAGCAGCAGGGACAGGGTTTACGAGCAGTACTTC. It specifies CASSRDRVYEQYF.

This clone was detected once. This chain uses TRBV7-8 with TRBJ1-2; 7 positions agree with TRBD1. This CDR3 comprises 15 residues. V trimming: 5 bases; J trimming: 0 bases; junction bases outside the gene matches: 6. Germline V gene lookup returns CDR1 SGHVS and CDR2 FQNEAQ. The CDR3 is CASSARDSANYGYTF. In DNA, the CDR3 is TGTGCCAGCAGCGCTCGGGACAGCGCTAACTATGGCTACACCTTC.